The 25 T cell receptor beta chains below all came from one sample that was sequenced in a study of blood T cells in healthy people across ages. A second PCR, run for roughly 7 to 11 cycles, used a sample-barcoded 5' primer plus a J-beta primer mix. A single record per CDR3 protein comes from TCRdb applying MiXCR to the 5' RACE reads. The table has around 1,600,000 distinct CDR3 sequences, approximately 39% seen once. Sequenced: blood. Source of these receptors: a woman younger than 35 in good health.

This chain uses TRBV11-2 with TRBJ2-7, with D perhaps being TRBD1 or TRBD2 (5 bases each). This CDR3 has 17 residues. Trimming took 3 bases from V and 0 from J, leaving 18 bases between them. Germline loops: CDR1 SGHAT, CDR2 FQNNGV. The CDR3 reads CASSFTGGSFGSYEQYF. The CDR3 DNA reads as TGTGCCAGCAGCTTTACTGGGGGTAGCTTCGGCTCCTACGAGCAGTACTTC.

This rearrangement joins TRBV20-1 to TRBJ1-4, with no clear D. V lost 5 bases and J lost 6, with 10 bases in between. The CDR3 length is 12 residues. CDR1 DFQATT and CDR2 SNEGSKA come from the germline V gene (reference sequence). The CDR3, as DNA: TGCAGTGCTGAAACCGACCATGAAAAACTGTTTTTT. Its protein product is CSAETDHEKLFF.

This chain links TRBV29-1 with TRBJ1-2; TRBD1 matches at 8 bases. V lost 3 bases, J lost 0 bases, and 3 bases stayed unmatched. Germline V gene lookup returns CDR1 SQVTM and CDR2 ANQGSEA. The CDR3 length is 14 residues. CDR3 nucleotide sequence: TGCAGCGTTGAGGGACAGGAAGCTAACTATGGCTACACCTTC. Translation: CSVEGQEANYGYTF.

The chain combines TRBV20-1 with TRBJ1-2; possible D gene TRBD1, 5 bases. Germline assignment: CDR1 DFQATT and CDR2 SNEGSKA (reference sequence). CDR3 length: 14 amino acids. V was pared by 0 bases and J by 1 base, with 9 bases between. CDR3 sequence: CSARDQGYNYGYTF. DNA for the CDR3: TGCAGTGCTAGAGATCAGGGTTATAACTATGGCTACACCTTC.

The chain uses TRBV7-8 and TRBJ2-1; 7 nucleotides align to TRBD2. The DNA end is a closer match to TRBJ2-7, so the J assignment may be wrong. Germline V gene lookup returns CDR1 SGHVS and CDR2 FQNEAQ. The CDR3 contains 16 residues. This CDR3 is CASSLGDYKLYNEQYF. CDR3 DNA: TGTGCCAGCAGCTTAGGGGACTACAAACTCTACAATGAGCAGTACTTC.

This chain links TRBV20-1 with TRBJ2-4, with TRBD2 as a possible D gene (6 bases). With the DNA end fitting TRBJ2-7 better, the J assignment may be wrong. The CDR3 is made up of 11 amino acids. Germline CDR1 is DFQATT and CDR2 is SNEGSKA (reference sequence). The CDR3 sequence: CSASREVEQYF. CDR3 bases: TGCAGTGCTTCCAGGGAGGTCGAGCAGTACTTC.

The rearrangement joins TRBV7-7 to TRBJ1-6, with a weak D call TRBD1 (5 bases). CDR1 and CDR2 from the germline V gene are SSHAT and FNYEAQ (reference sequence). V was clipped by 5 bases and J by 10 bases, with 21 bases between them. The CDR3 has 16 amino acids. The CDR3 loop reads CASSEGTEDRQSPLHF. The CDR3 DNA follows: TGTGCCAGCAGCGAGGGGACGGAAGATAGACAATCACCCCTCCACTTT.

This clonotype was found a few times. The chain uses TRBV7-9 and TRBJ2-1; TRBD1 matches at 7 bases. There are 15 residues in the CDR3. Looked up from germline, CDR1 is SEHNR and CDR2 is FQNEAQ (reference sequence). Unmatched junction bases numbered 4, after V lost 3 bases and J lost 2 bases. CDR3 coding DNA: TGTGCCAGCAGCTTTTACGACAGGGCCTACAATGAGCAGTTCTTC. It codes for CASSFYDRAYNEQFF. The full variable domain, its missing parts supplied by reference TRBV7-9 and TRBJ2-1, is DTGVSQNPRHKITKRGQNVTFRCDPISEHNRLYWYRQTLGQGPEFLTYFQNEAQLEKSRLLSDRFSAERPKGSFSTLEIQRTEQGDSAMYLCASSFYDRAYNEQFFGPGTRLTVL.

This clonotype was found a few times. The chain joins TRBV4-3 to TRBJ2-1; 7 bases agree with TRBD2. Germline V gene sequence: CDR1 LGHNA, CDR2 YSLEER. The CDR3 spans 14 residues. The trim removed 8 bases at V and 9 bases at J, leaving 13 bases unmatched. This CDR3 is CASAPGLPLCEQFF. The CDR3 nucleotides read TGCGCCAGCGCCCCGGGACTACCCCTCTGTGAGCAGTTCTTC.

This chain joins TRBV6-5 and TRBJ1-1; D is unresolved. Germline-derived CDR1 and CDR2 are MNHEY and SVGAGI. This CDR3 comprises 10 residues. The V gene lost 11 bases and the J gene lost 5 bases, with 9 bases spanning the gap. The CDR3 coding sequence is TGTGCCCCGCAAGGAACTGAAGCTTTCTTT. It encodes CAPQGTEAFF.

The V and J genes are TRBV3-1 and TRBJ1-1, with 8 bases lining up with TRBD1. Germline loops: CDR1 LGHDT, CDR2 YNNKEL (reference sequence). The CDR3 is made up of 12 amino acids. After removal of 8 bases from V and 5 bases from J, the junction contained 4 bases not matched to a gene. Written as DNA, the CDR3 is TGTGCCAGCGACAACAGGGGGACTGAAGCTTTCTTT. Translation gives CASDNRGTEAFF. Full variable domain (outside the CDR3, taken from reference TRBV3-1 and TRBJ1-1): DTAVSQTPKYLVTQMGNDKSIKCEQNLGHDTMYWYKQDSKKFLKIMFSYNNKELIINETVPNRFSPKSPDKAHLNLHINSLELGDSAVYFCASDNRGTEAFFGQGTRLTVV.

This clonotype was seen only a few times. Here the CDR3 reads CASTQARGSGSNQPQHF. The DNA of the CDR3 is TGTGCCAGCACCCAAGCCAGGGGCAGTGGAAGCAATCAGCCCCAGCATTTT. The chain links TRBV12-3 or TRBV12-4 to TRBJ1-5, with D possibly matching TRBD1 (6 bases). V lost 7 bases and J lost 1, with 20 bases in between. The CDR3 extends over 17 amino acids.

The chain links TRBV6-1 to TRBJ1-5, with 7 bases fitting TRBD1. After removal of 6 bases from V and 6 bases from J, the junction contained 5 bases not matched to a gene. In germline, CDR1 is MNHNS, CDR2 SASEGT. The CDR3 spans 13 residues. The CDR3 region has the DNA TGTGCCAGCAGCCTGGACAGGCCTCAGCCCCAGCATTTT. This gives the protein CASSLDRPQPQHF.

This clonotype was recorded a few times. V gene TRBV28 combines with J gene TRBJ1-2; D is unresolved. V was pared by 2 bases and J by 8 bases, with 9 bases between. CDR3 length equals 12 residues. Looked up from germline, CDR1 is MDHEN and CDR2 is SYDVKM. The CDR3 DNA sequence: TGTGCCAGCAGTTTAGGCTTTTCGGGCTACACCTTC. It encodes CASSLGFSGYTF.

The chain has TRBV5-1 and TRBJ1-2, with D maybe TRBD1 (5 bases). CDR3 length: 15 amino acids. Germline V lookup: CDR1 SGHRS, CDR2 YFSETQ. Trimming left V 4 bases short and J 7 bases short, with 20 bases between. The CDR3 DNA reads TGCGCCAGCAGCGACCCTAAACAAAGGGGAAGTGGCTACACCTTC. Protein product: CASSDPKQRGSGYTF. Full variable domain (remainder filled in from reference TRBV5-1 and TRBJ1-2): KAGVTQTPRYLIKTRGQQVTLSCSPISGHRSVSWYQQTPGQGLQFLFEYFSETQRNKGNFPGRFSGRQFSNSRSEMNVSTLELGDSALYLCASSDPKQRGSGYTFGSGTRLTVV.

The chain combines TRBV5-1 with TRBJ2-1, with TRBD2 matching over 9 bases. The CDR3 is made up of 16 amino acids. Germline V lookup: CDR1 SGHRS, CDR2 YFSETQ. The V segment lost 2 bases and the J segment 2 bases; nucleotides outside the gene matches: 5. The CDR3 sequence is CASSFLAGAPYNEQFF. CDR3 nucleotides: TGCGCCAGCAGCTTTTTAGCGGGGGCCCCCTACAATGAGCAGTTCTTC.

In DNA form, the CDR3 reads TGTGCCAGCAGTTTAACCCCCACTAGTGTCAATGAGCAGTTCTTC. It encodes CASSLTPTSVNEQFF. The V gene is TRBV12-3 or TRBV12-4, the J gene TRBJ2-1, with D perhaps matching TRBD2 (5 bases). V was cut by 2 bases and J by 6 bases, with 14 bases left in between. The CDR3 spans 15 residues.

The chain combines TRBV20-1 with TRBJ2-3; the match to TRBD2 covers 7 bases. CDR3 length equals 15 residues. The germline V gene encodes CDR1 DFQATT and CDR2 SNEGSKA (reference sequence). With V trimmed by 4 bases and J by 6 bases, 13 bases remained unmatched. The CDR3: CSANPTSVGMDTQYF. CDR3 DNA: TGCAGTGCTAATCCAACTAGCGTAGGGATGGATACGCAGTATTTT.

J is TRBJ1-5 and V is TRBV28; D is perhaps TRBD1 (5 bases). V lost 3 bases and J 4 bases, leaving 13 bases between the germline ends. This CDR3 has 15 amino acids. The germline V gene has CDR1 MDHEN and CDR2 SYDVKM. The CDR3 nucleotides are TGTGCCAGCAGTTTTTATCTGCCAGGGAATCAGCCCCAGCATTTT. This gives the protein CASSFYLPGNQPQHF.

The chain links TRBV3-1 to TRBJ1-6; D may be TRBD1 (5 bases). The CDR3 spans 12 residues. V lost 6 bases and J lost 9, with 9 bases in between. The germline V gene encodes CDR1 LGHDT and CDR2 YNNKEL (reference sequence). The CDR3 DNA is TGTGCCAGCAGGAATCAGGGTTCACCCCTCCACTTT. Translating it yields CASRNQGSPLHF.

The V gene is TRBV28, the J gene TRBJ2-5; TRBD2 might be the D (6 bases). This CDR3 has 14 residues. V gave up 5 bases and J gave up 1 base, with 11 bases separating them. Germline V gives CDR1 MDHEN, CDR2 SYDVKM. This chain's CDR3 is CASSRAGSQETQYF. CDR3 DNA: TGTGCCAGCAGTAGGGCCGGGAGCCAAGAGACCCAGTACTTC. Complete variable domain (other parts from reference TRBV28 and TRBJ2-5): DVKVTQSSRYLVKRTGEKVFLECVQDMDHENMFWYRQDPGLGLRLIYFSYDVKMKEKGDIPEGYSVSREKKERFSLILESASTNQTSMYLCASSRAGSQETQYFGPGTRLLVL.

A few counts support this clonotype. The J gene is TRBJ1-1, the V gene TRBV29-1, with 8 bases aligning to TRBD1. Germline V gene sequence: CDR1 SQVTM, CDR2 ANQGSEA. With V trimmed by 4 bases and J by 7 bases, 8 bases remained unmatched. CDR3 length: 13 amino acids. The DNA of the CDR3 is TGCAGCGTTGCGCCTGGGACAGGAAGTGAAGCTTTCTTT. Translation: CSVAPGTGSEAFF.

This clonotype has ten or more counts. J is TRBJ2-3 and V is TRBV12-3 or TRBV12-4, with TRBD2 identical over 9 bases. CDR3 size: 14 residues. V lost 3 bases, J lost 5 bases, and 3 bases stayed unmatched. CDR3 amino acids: CASSFAGGQDTQYF. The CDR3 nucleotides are TGTGCCAGCAGTTTTGCGGGAGGGCAAGATACGCAGTATTTT.

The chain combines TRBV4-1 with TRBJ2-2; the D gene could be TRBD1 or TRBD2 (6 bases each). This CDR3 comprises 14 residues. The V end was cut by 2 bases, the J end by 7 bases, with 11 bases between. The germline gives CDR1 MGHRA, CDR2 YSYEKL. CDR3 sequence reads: CASSQPGAGGELFF. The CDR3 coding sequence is TGCGCCAGCAGCCAACCGGGGGCGGGCGGGGAGCTGTTTTTT.

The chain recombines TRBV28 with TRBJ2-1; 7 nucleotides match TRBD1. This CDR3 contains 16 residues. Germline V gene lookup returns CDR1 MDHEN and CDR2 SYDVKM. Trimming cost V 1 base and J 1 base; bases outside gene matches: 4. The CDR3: CASSLSDRPSYNEQFF. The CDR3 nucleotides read TGTGCCAGCAGTTTATCGGACAGGCCTTCCTACAATGAGCAGTTCTTC.